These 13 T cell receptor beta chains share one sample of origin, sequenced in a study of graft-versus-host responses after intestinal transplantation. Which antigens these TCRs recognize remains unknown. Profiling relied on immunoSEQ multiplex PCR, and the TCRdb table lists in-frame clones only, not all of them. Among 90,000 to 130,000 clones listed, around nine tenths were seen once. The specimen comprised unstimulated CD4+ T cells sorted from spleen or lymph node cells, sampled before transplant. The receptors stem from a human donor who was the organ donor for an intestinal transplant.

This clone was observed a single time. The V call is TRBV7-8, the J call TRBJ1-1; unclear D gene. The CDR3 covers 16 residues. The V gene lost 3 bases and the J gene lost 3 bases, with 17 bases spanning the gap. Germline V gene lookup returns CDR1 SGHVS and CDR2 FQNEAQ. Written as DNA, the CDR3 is TGTGCCAGCAGCTTCACCTCTCCCGCGGTGTACACTGAAGCTTTCTTT. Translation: CASSFTSPAVYTEAFF.

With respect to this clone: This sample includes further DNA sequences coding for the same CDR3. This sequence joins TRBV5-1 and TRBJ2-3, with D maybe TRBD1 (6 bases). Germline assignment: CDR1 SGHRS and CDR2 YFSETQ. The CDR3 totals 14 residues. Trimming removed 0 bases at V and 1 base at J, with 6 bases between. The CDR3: CASSLGGRTDTQYF. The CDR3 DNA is TGCGCCAGCAGCTTGGGGGGGCGCACAGATACGCAGTATTTT.

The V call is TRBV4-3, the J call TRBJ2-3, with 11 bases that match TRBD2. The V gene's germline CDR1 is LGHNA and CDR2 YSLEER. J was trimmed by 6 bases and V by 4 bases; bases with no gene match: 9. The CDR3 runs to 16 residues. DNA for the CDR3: TGCGCCAGCAGCCTCATAGCGGGAGGGCTCATGGATACGCAGTATTTT. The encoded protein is CASSLIAGGLMDTQYF.

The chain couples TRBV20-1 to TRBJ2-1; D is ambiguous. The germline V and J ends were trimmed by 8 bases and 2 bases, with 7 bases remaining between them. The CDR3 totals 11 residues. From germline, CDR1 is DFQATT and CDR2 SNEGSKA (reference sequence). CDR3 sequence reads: CSTQAYNEQFF. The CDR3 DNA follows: TGCAGTACGCAAGCCTACAATGAGCAGTTCTTC.

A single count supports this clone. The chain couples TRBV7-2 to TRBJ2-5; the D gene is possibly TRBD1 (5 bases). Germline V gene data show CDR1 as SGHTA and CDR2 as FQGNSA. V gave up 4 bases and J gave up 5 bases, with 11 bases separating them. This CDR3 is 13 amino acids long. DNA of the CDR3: TGTGCCAGCAGCTCCCAGAAGGGGGAGACCCAGTACTTC. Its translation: CASSSQKGETQYF.

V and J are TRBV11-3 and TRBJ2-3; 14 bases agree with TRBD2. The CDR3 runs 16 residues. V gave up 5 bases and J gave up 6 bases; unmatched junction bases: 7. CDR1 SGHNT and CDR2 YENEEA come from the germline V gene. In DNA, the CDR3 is TGTGCCAGCAGCCGGGGACTAGCGGGAGTCACGGATACGCAGTATTTT. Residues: CASSRGLAGVTDTQYF.

CDR3 sequence: CASSLSGEETQYF. The CDR3 DNA is TGTGCCAGCAGTTTATCAGGGGAAGAGACCCAGTACTTC. The rearrangement uses TRBV28 and TRBJ2-5; the D gene is possibly TRBD1 (6 bases). CDR1 is MDHEN, CDR2 SYDVKM, per germline. The CDR3 length is 13 residues. Trimming took off 1 base at V and 3 bases at J, with 6 bases between the two ends. Variable domain in full (rest from reference TRBV28 and TRBJ2-5): DVKVTQSSRYLVKRTGEKVFLECVQDMDHENMFWYRQDPGLGLRLIYFSYDVKMKEKGDIPEGYSVSREKKERFSLILESASTNQTSMYLCASSLSGEETQYFGPGTRLLVL.

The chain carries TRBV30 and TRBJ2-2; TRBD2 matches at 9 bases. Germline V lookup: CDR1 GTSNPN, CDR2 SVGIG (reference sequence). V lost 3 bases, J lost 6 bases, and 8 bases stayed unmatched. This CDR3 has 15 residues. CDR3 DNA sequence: TGTGCCTGGAGAGGGTGGCGGGAGGGCGCCGGGGAGCTGTTTTTT. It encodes CAWRGWREGAGELFF.

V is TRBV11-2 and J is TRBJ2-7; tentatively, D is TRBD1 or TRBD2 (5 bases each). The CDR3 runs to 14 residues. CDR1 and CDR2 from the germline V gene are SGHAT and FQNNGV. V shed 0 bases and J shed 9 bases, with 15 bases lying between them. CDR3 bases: TGTGCCAGCAGCTTAGATCTCGTTGGGGGTGGGCAGTACTTC. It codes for CASSLDLVGGGQYF.

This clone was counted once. This CDR3 reads CASSLVSGRNYEQYF. As DNA, the CDR3 is TGTGCCAGCAGCTTAGTCAGCGGGAGAAACTACGAGCAGTACTTC. The chain joins TRBV11-2 to TRBJ2-7; TRBD2 matches 8 bases. The CDR3 extends over 15 amino acids. Germline trimming cut 1 base from V and 3 bases from J; bases unmatched to any gene: 5. Germline V gives CDR1 SGHAT, CDR2 FQNNGV.

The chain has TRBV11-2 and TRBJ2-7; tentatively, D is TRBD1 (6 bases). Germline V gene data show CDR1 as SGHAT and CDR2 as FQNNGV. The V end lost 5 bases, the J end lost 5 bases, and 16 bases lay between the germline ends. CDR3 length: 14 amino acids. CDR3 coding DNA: TGTGCCAGCAGCCTTGATGGGTACAGGGACGAGCAGTACTTC. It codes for CASSLDGYRDEQYF. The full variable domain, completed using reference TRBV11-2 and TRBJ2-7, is EAGVAQSPRYKIIEKRQSVAFWCNPISGHATLYWYQQILGQGPKLLIQFQNNGVVDDSQLPKDRFSAERLKGVDSTLKIQPAKLEDSAVYLCASSLDGYRDEQYFGPGTRLTVT.

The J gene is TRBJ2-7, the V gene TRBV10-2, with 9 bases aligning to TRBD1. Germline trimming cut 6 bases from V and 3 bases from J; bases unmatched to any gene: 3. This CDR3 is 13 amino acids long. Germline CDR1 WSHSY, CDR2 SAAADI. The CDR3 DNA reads TGCGCCAGCAGACCGGGACAGGGCTACGAGCAGTACTTC. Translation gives CASRPGQGYEQYF.

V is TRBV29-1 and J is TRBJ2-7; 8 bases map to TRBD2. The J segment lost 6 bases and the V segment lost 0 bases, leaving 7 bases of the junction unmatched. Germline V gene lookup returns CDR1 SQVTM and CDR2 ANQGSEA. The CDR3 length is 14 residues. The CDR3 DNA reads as TGCAGCGTTGAAGAACGCAACCGGGGGGGCGAGCAGTACTTC. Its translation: CSVEERNRGGEQYF.